A single sample is the source of the 18 T cell receptor beta chains below, sequenced in a study of blood T cells in healthy people across ages. Combining a sample-barcoded 5' primer with a J-beta primer mix, a second PCR ran for about 7 to 11 cycles. TCRdb re-called the 5' RACE reads through MiXCR, storing one row per CDR3 protein. Here the sample spans fewer than 800,000 distinct CDR3 sequences, 21% being singletons. Sequencing was carried out using blood. The origin of the receptors is a man in his sixties or seventies in good health.

CDR3 sequence (DNA): TGTGCCAGCACCGAGAGCGGGGACCAAGAGACCCAGTACTTC. It encodes CASTESGDQETQYF. The chain recombines TRBV6-5 with TRBJ2-5, with 7 bases matching TRBD2. In germline, CDR1 is MNHEY, CDR2 SVGAGI. V trimming: 7 bases; J trimming: 0 bases; junction bases outside the gene matches: 5. The CDR3 is 14 amino acids.

The rearrangement links TRBV20-1 to TRBJ1-2, with 7 bases that match TRBD1. The V gene end was trimmed by 3 bases and the J gene end by 2 bases; junction bases not matched to a gene: 3. Germline V gene lookup returns CDR1 DFQATT and CDR2 SNEGSKA (reference sequence). The CDR3 is 13 residues long. CDR3 in DNA: TGCAGTGCTAGTCCGACAGGGAACTATGGCTACACCTTC. It specifies CSASPTGNYGYTF.

The rearrangement uses TRBV11-2 and TRBJ2-4, with D perhaps matching TRBD2 (6 bases). Germline CDR1 reads SGHAT; CDR2 reads FQNNGV. The CDR3 contains 19 residues. Trimming took 4 bases from V and 1 from J, leaving 23 bases between them. The CDR3 loop reads CASSSALTSPGVAKNIQYF. The DNA for the CDR3 is TGTGCCAGCAGCTCCGCCCTGACTAGTCCGGGTGTCGCCAAAAACATTCAGTACTTC.

This clonotype turned up a few times. The rearrangement uses TRBV6-1 and TRBJ2-5; TRBD2 matches at 13 bases. With the DNA end fitting TRBJ2-1 better, the J assignment may be wrong. The CDR3 spans 16 residues. In germline, CDR1 is MNHNS, CDR2 SASEGT. The CDR3 sequence is CASIPPGTSGEKVQFF. CDR3 coding DNA: TGTGCCAGCATCCCGCCAGGGACTAGCGGGGAGAAAGTGCAGTTCTTC.

J is TRBJ1-4 and V is TRBV6-2 or TRBV6-3, with 10 bases that match TRBD1. This CDR3 is built from 13 residues. J lost 5 bases, V lost 9 bases, and 3 bases had no gene match. CDR1 MNHEY and CDR2 SVGEGT come from the germline V gene. The CDR3 sequence: CASDRGRNEKLFF. The CDR3 bases are TGTGCCAGTGACAGGGGGCGGAATGAAAAACTGTTTTTT.

The rearrangement uses TRBV29-1 and TRBJ1-2; 7 bases align to TRBD1. The trim removed 3 bases at V and 8 bases at J, leaving 6 bases unmatched. Germline-derived CDR1 and CDR2 are SQVTM and ANQGSEA. There are 12 residues in the CDR3. CDR3 DNA sequence: TGCAGCGTTGAGTTAGGGGGCGGCGGCTACACCTTC. This translates into CSVELGGGGYTF.

This sequence joins TRBV7-9 and TRBJ2-5; D perhaps matches TRBD1 (6 bases). This CDR3 comprises 18 residues. Trimming took off 2 bases at V and 1 base at J, with 20 bases between the two ends. The germline V gene encodes CDR1 SEHNR and CDR2 FQNEAQ (reference sequence). The DNA for the CDR3 is TGTGCCAGCAGCTTACTACAGGGTTTGGGAGAAGGCCAAGAGACCCAGTACTTC. Encoded protein: CASSLLQGLGEGQETQYF.

This clonotype has a handful of counts. The rearrangement links TRBV29-1 to TRBJ2-3, with 8 bases identical to TRBD1. CDR3 length: 15 amino acids. J was trimmed by 5 bases and V by 4 bases; bases with no gene match: 11. In germline, CDR1 is SQVTM, CDR2 ANQGSEA. This chain's CDR3 is CSVGGTGQEEDTQYF. CDR3 coding DNA: TGCAGCGTTGGAGGTACGGGACAGGAAGAAGATACGCAGTATTTT.

This clonotype came up a few times. This sequence joins TRBV28 and TRBJ2-5; possibly TRBD2 for D (5 bases). Judging by the DNA end, TRBJ2-1 fits better; the J call may be wrong. CDR3 length: 13 amino acids. Germline V gene lookup returns CDR1 MDHEN and CDR2 SYDVKM. The CDR3 loop is CASSTSSVNEQFF. For the CDR3, the DNA is TGTGCCAGCAGCACTAGTTCGGTGAATGAGCAGTTCTTC.

J is TRBJ2-5 and V is TRBV6-2 or TRBV6-3; the D gene is possibly TRBD1 (5 bases). The J call could be wrong; TRBJ2-7 is a better fit for the DNA end. Germline V gene data show CDR1 as MNHEY and CDR2 as SVGEGT. CDR3 length: 10 amino acids. Here the CDR3 reads CATQEYEQYF. The CDR3 region has the DNA TGTGCCACACAGGAGTACGAGCAGTACTTC.

This clonotype was counted between two and nine times. The rearrangement joins TRBV29-1 to TRBJ1-2; D not resolved. The V and J ends lost 4 bases and 4 bases respectively, with 10 bases between them. Germline CDR1 SQVTM, CDR2 ANQGSEA. This CDR3 contains 12 residues. CDR3 region: CSVASTAYGYTF. DNA of the CDR3: TGCAGCGTTGCCAGTACAGCCTATGGCTACACCTTC.

The CDR3 region is CASSLGNFYGYTF. The CDR3 DNA follows: TGTGCCAGCAGTTTGGGGAATTTCTATGGCTACACCTTC. This chain joins TRBV28 and TRBJ1-2; no definite D call. The CDR3 consists of 13 residues. With 3 bases removed from V and 4 bases from J, the gap between germline ends came to 9 bases. Germline V gene sequence: CDR1 MDHEN, CDR2 SYDVKM.

In its sample, this clonotype was seen once. This sequence joins TRBV20-1 and TRBJ2-7; no clear D gene. The CDR3 is 11 amino acids. With 5 bases removed from V and 4 bases from J, the gap between germline ends came to 9 bases. Per the germline V gene, CDR1 is DFQATT and CDR2 is SNEGSKA (reference sequence). In nucleotides, the CDR3 is TGCAGTGCTTCTGCTGAATACGAGCAGTACTTC. As protein: CSASAEYEQYF.

This clonotype was recorded at least ten times. The genes are TRBV27 and TRBJ2-3, with no clear D. The V gene lost 8 bases and the J gene lost 2 bases, with 29 bases spanning the gap. Germline V lookup: CDR1 MNHEY, CDR2 SMNVEV (reference sequence). There are 19 residues in the CDR3. This CDR3 reads CASPFSGPGGPQNTDTQYF. CDR3 sequence (DNA): TGTGCCAGCCCCTTTTCGGGCCCTGGCGGCCCCCAAAACACAGATACGCAGTATTTT.

This clonotype showed up just a few times. Mismatch with germline at one junction end may stem from a read error. This chain links TRBV5-1 with TRBJ2-3; 14 bases align to TRBD2. CDR3 length: 17 amino acids. The germline V gene encodes CDR1 SGHRS and CDR2 YFSETQ. For the CDR3, the DNA is TGCGCCAGCAGCCTCGGGACTAGCGGGAGTCTCGCAGATACGCAGTGTTTT. Protein product: CASSLGTSGSLADTQCF. Supplemented by reference TRBV5-1 and TRBJ2-3, the full variable domain reads KAGVTQTPRYLIKTRGQQVTLSCSPISGHRSVSWYQQTPGQGLQFLFEYFSETQRNKGNFPGRFSGRQFSNSRSEMNVSTLELGDSALYLCASSLGTSGSLADTQCFGPGTRLTVL.

This rearrangement joins TRBV6-2 or TRBV6-3 to TRBJ2-5, with D maybe TRBD2 (5 bases). The CDR3 length is 13 residues. Germline CDR1 reads MNHEY; CDR2 reads SVGEGT. V lost 0 bases to trimming and J lost 11 bases, with 13 bases between them. The CDR3 DNA sequence: TGTGCCAGCAGTTACTCTGGTTTGGAGGAGCAGTACTTC. Translation gives CASSYSGLEEQYF.

This clonotype was counted a few times. This rearrangement joins TRBV20-1 to TRBJ2-7, with 7 bases fitting TRBD2. The CDR3 extends over 14 amino acids. V lost 6 bases and J lost 2; bases outside the gene matches: 10. The V gene's germline CDR1 is DFQATT and CDR2 SNEGSKA (reference sequence). CDR3 in amino acids: CSAQSTSFTYEQYF. CDR3 nucleotide sequence: TGCAGTGCCCAATCGACTAGCTTCACCTACGAGCAGTACTTC.

V gene TRBV19 combines with J gene TRBJ2-1; 10 nucleotides line up with TRBD2. Germline V gene data show CDR1 as LNHDA and CDR2 as SQIVND (reference sequence). The CDR3 extends over 16 amino acids. The V and J ends lost 1 base and 5 bases, in that order; junction bases with no gene match: 5. CDR3 nucleotides: TGTGCCAGTAGTATAGGCCTAGCGGGAGCAGACAATGAGCAGTTCTTC. Translating gives CASSIGLAGADNEQFF.